The 26 T cell receptor beta chains below all came from one sample that was sequenced in a study of T cell responses to AZD1222 COVID-19 vaccine. TCRdb keeps only in-frame clones here, not all; method: immunoSEQ multiplex PCR. This table has some 130,000 clones, around 90% appearing once. The specimen was peripheral blood, collected on day 0 of AZD1222 vaccination. All receptors derive from an adult in good health.

The chain has TRBV30 and TRBJ2-7; perhaps TRBD1 as D (6 bases). Germline V CDR1 and CDR2: GTSNPN, SVGIG (reference sequence). V was pared by 1 base and J by 1 base, with 11 bases between. There are 14 residues in the CDR3. In DNA form, the CDR3 reads TGTGCCTGGAGTGCGAACAGGGAATCCTACGAGCAGTACTTC. Encoded protein: CAWSANRESYEQYF.

The chain links TRBV30 to TRBJ1-2, with D tentatively TRBD1 (5 bases). This CDR3 region has 14 residues. The V gene's germline CDR1 is GTSNPN and CDR2 SVGIG (reference sequence). Trimming cost V 1 base and J 3 bases, with 12 bases left between them. DNA for the CDR3: TGTGCCTGGAGTGAGTGGGGCGCAGACTATGGCTACACCTTC. Its translation: CAWSEWGADYGYTF. Based on the CDR3 plus reference TRBV30 and TRBJ1-2, the full variable domain is SQTIHQWPATLVQPVGSPLSLECTVEGTSNPNLYWYRQAAGRGLQLLFYSVGIGQISSEVPQNLSASRPQDRQFILSSKKLLLSDSGFYLCAWSEWGADYGYTFGSGTRLTVV.

This chain uses TRBV5-6 with TRBJ2-5, with 10 bases that match TRBD2. J gave up 6 bases and V 0 bases, and 5 bases lay outside the gene matches. The CDR3 length is 15 residues. Germline loops: CDR1 SGHDT, CDR2 YYEEEE. CDR3 bases: TGTGCCAGCAGCTTGGGGCTAGCGGGAGCCCAGACCCAGTACTTC. Protein sequence: CASSLGLAGAQTQYF.

The genes are TRBV14 and TRBJ1-1; TRBD1 aligns across 7 bases. CDR1 is SGHDN, CDR2 FVKESK, per germline. The CDR3 spans 14 residues. With V trimmed by 7 bases and J by 1 base, 6 bases remained unmatched. The CDR3 sequence: CASTGQRANTEAFF. CDR3 sequence (DNA): TGTGCCAGCACGGGACAGCGGGCGAACACTGAAGCTTTCTTT.

The J gene is TRBJ1-5, the V gene TRBV30; TRBD1 matches 7 bases. The CDR3 is 14 amino acids. The trim removed 2 bases at V and 2 bases at J, leaving 3 bases unmatched. Germline lookup yields CDR1 GTSNPN and CDR2 SVGIG (reference sequence). The CDR3 coding sequence is TGTGCCTGGAGTAACAGGGGCGGCAATCAGCCCCAGCATTTT. It codes for CAWSNRGGNQPQHF.

The chain joins TRBV6-4 to TRBJ2-1; 9 nucleotides line up with TRBD2. After removal of 6 bases from V and 2 bases from J, the junction contained 5 bases not matched to a gene. Germline values: CDR1 MRHNA, CDR2 SNTAGT. There are 15 residues in the CDR3. This CDR3 is CASSPSGATYNEQFF. The DNA of the CDR3 is TGTGCCAGCAGCCCTAGCGGGGCGACCTACAATGAGCAGTTCTTC.

The rearrangement links TRBV7-9 to TRBJ2-5; D is ambiguous. Germline values: CDR1 SEHNR, CDR2 FQNEAQ (reference sequence). This CDR3 is built from 9 residues. Trimming took off 8 bases at V and 2 bases at J, with 0 bases between the two ends. Here the CDR3 DNA reads TGTGCCAGCCAAGAGACCCAGTACTTC. Amino acid sequence: CASQETQYF. Full variable domain (missing parts from reference TRBV7-9 and TRBJ2-5): DTGVSQNPRHKITKRGQNVTFRCDPISEHNRLYWYRQTLGQGPEFLTYFQNEAQLEKSRLLSDRFSAERPKGSFSTLEIQRTEQGDSAMYLCASQETQYFGPGTRLLVL.

In regard to this clone: The CDR3 ends on some other residue instead of the conserved phenylalanine or tryptophan, so this is likely a read error. The DNA is left out, because the CDR3 cannot be placed on it with certainty; the CDR3 is given as TCRdb lists it. J is TRBJ1-3 and V is TRBV11-3; the table names TRBD1, a call not compared with the DNA. Germline V gene sequence: CDR1 SGHNT, CDR2 YENEEA. The CDR3 contains 9 residues when both ends are counted. CDR3 amino acids: CASSRDDRT.

The V gene is TRBV19, the J gene TRBJ1-2, with 8 bases lining up with TRBD1. After removal of 5 bases from V and 8 bases from J, the junction contained 16 bases not matched to a gene. The CDR3 totals 16 residues. Germline CDR1 reads LNHDA; CDR2 reads SQIVND (reference sequence). CDR3 coding DNA: TGTGCCAGTAGTGCCAGACAGGGGAGCGGGGCGTGGGGCTACACCTTC. Translation gives CASSARQGSGAWGYTF.

V gene TRBV27 combines with J gene TRBJ2-1; D not certain. Germline V lookup: CDR1 MNHEY, CDR2 SMNVEV (reference sequence). The V gene lost 1 base and the J gene lost 7 bases, with 2 bases spanning the gap. The CDR3 loop spans 11 amino acids. For the CDR3, the DNA is TGTGCCAGCAGTTTATTAAATGAGCAGTTCTTC. Translation gives CASSLLNEQFF.

Here the CDR3 reads CATSDPDRFQETQYF. The CDR3 coding sequence is TGTGCCACCAGTGACCCTGACAGGTTCCAAGAGACCCAGTACTTC. The chain joins TRBV24-1 to TRBJ2-5; TRBD1 might be the D (6 bases). CDR3 size: 15 residues. V gave up 4 bases and J gave up 1 base, with 12 bases separating them. Germline values: CDR1 KGHDR, CDR2 SFDVKD.

J is TRBJ1-4 and V is TRBV29-1; TRBD1 matches 7 bases. Germline V gene lookup returns CDR1 SQVTM and CDR2 ANQGSEA. The CDR3 extends over 14 amino acids. V shed 6 bases and J 0 bases; nucleotides not matched to a gene: 4. CDR3 DNA: TGCAGCGTCAGCACAGGGGCAACTAATGAAAAACTGTTTTTT. It is translated as CSVSTGATNEKLFF.

CDR3 in amino acids: CASSPARTGELFF. The DNA for the CDR3 is TGTGCCAGCAGCCCGGCCCGAACCGGGGAGCTGTTTTTT. The chain uses TRBV11-3 and TRBJ2-2; no reliable D call. The CDR3 is made up of 13 amino acids. Germline-derived CDR1 and CDR2 are SGHNT and YENEEA. V was trimmed by 5 bases and J by 5 bases, leaving 9 bases between them.

The V gene is TRBV12-3 or TRBV12-4, the J gene TRBJ2-3; D unclear. The CDR3 contains 12 residues. V lost 6 bases, J lost 4 bases, and 8 bases lay in between. CDR3: CASRGTPDTQYF. The CDR3 coding sequence is TGTGCCAGCAGGGGTACGCCAGATACGCAGTATTTT.

The genes are TRBV7-3 and TRBJ2-7; tentatively, D is TRBD1 (6 bases). Germline-derived CDR1 and CDR2 are SGHTA and FQGTGA. The CDR3 extends over 13 amino acids. Here the CDR3 reads CDPIKGVSYEQYF. The CDR3 DNA follows: TGTGACCCCATCAAGGGGGTTTCCTACGAGCAGTACTTC.

This sequence joins TRBV23-1 and TRBJ1-5; 10 nucleotides agree with TRBD1. TRBV23-1 is an ORF for which the function is uncertain. The junction had 16 bases not matched to a gene; V was cut back by 1 base and J by 7 bases. The CDR3 runs 19 residues. The CDR3 here is CASSQCRILRQGAWQPQHF. For the CDR3, the DNA is TGCGCCAGCAGTCAATGCCGAATCCTTAGACAGGGGGCCTGGCAGCCCCAGCATTTT.

In its sample, this clone was seen a few times. This CDR3 reads CASSKARKETQYF. The DNA of the CDR3 is TGTGCCAGCAGCAAAGCTAGGAAAGAGACCCAGTACTTC. The chain recombines TRBV21-1 with TRBJ2-5. TRBV21-1 is a listed pseudogene. The CDR3 has 13 residues.

V is TRBV5-1 and J is TRBJ1-5; D gene unclear. The CDR3 runs 14 residues. Germline-derived CDR1 and CDR2 are SGHRS and YFSETQ. With 0 bases removed from V and 5 bases from J, the gap between germline ends came to 9 bases. CDR3 sequence (DNA): TGCGCCAGCAGCTTGGTTCCGGGTGATCAGCCCCAGCATTTT. Translated, it gives CASSLVPGDQPQHF.

The V gene is TRBV11-1, the J gene TRBJ1-2; possibly TRBD1 for D (5 bases). The CDR3 runs to 15 residues. Trimming removed 1 base from V and 7 bases from J, with 16 bases in between. CDR1 SGHAT and CDR2 FQDESV come from the germline V gene (reference sequence). In nucleotides, the CDR3 is TGTGCCAGCAGCTTAGATGCGGCAGGGATGGGTGGCTACACCTTC. Translation: CASSLDAAGMGGYTF.

The genes are TRBV4-2 and TRBJ1-3, with a possible D match to TRBD1 (5 bases). The length of the CDR3 is 16 residues. Trimming shortened V by 0 bases and J by 0 bases, and 9 bases separated the two germline ends. The germline gives CDR1 LGHNA, CDR2 YNFKEQ. The CDR3, as DNA: TGTGCCAGCAGCCAAGAAAGGACAATCTCTGGAAACACCATATATTTT. Protein: CASSQERTISGNTIYF.

This clone occurred once. The chain has TRBV10-2 and TRBJ2-7; D is possibly TRBD1 (7 bases). Germline loops: CDR1 WSHSY, CDR2 SAAADI. The CDR3 length is 14 residues. V lost 8 bases to trimming and J lost 5 bases, with 19 bases between them. The CDR3 loop is CASSRQGLSHEQYF. CDR3 DNA sequence: TGCGCCAGCTCTCGACAGGGACTTTCTCACGAGCAGTACTTC.

This rearrangement joins TRBV5-3 to TRBJ2-3; 7 bases are shared with TRBD2. TRBV5-3 is flagged as an ORF with uncertain function. Trimming cost V 2 bases and J 2 bases; bases outside gene matches: 20. The CDR3 covers 20 residues. Here the CDR3 reads CARSLKNQSTSELSTDTQYF. CDR3 coding DNA: TGTGCCAGAAGCTTAAAAAATCAAAGTACTAGCGAACTCTCCACAGATACGCAGTATTTT.

Here the CDR3 reads CASSQGYGYTF. DNA of the CDR3: TGTGCCAGCAGCCAGGGTTATGGCTACACCTTC. The genes are TRBV12-3 or TRBV12-4 and TRBJ1-2; D is perhaps TRBD1 (5 bases). The V end lost 6 bases, the J end lost 5 bases, and 7 bases lay between the germline ends. The CDR3 runs 11 residues.

The chain joins TRBV12-5 to TRBJ2-2; perhaps TRBD1 as D (6 bases). Per the germline V gene, CDR1 is LGHNT and CDR2 is FRNRAP. The CDR3 is 15 residues long. Trimming took 0 bases from V and 6 from J, leaving 11 bases between them. The CDR3: CASGLVVGAAGELFF. The CDR3 coding sequence is TGTGCTAGTGGTTTGGTTGTGGGGGCGGCCGGGGAGCTGTTTTTT.

This clone appeared a single time. The V and J genes are TRBV6-5 and TRBJ2-5, with D maybe TRBD2 (5 bases). There are 15 residues in the CDR3. Trimming stripped 0 bases from V and 0 bases from J, with 8 bases between. Germline assignment: CDR1 MNHEY and CDR2 SVGAGI. Written as DNA, the CDR3 is TGTGCCAGCAGTTACTCGCACGGGGACCAAGAGACCCAGTACTTC. Amino acid sequence: CASSYSHGDQETQYF.

The gene calls are TRBV10-3 and TRBJ2-3; D possibly corresponds to TRBD1 (6 bases). This CDR3 is built from 16 residues. The V end lost 0 bases, the J end lost 3 bases, and 13 bases lay between the germline ends. Germline V lookup: CDR1 ENHRY, CDR2 SYGVKD. CDR3 sequence: CAISESGQGSTDTQYF. The CDR3 bases are TGTGCCATCAGTGAGTCAGGGCAGGGGTCGACAGATACGCAGTATTTT.